Following are 7 T cell receptor beta chains from one sample sequenced in a study of T cell responses to AZD1222 COVID-19 vaccine. Repertoires were generated with immunoSEQ multiplex PCR, while TCRdb's copy carries only in-frame clones and drops some. Here the sample spans about 76,000 clones, roughly 88% being singletons. The input for sequencing was peripheral blood, taken on day 0 of AZD1222 vaccination. The origin of the receptors is an adult in good health.

The chain joins TRBV6-1 to TRBJ1-6, with unresolved D. Germline V gene data show CDR1 as MNHNS and CDR2 as SASEGT. The CDR3 totals 11 residues. The V and J ends lost 2 bases and 8 bases respectively, with 1 base between them. The CDR3, as DNA: TGTGCCAGCAGTGAACATTCACCCCTCCACTTT. It yields the protein CASSEHSPLHF.

The V gene is TRBV19, the J gene TRBJ1-3; 8 bases match TRBD1. Trimming at V came to 7 bases and at J to 0 bases, leaving 2 bases not matched to a gene. The CDR3 runs 14 residues. The germline CDR1 and CDR2 sequences are LNHDA and SQIVND (reference sequence). DNA of the CDR3: TGTGCCAGTACAACAGGGGGCTCTGGAAACACCATATATTTT. Residues: CASTTGGSGNTIYF. The variable domain in full, with the rest retrieved from reference TRBV19 and TRBJ1-3, is DGGITQSPKYLFRKEGQNVTLSCEQNLNHDAMYWYRQDPGQGLRLIYYSQIVNDFQKGDIAEGYSVSREKKESFPLTVTSAQKNPTAFYLCASTTGGSGNTIYFGEGSWLTVV.

The V and J genes are TRBV5-8 and TRBJ2-6, with TRBD2 as a possible D gene (6 bases). Germline loops: CDR1 SGHTS, CDR2 YDEGEE. Trimming removed 4 bases from V and 2 bases from J, with 13 bases in between. The CDR3 is made up of 16 amino acids. The CDR3 sequence: CASSPLGGTGANVLTF. CDR3 nucleotide sequence: TGTGCCAGCAGCCCTTTGGGAGGTACTGGGGCCAACGTCCTGACTTTC.

Note on this clone: A read error may produce the germline difference seen at one junction end. This rearrangement joins TRBV25-1 to TRBJ1-5, with a possible D match to TRBD1 (6 bases). This CDR3 is 18 amino acids long. The V gene's germline CDR1 is MGHDK and CDR2 SYGVNS. CDR3 protein: CASGDSRKTGSSNQPQHF. The CDR3 DNA follows: TGTGCCAGCGGTGATTCCCGAAAAACAGGGTCAAGCAATCAGCCCCAGCATTTT. Complete variable domain (other parts from reference TRBV25-1 and TRBJ1-5): EADIYQTPRYLVIGTGKKITLECSQTMGHDKMYWYQQDPGMELHLIHYSYGVNSTEKGDLSSESTVSRIRTEHFPLTLESARPSHTSQYLCASGDSRKTGSSNQPQHFGDGTRLSIL.

V gene TRBV7-3 combines with J gene TRBJ1-3, with unresolved D. The CDR3 has 16 amino acids. V was trimmed by 1 base and J by 0 bases, leaving 10 bases between them. Per germline, CDR1 SGHTA and CDR2 FQGTGA. The CDR3 DNA sequence: TGTGCCAGCAGCTTAAATTCCCCTGACTCTGGAAACACCATATATTTT. This encodes CASSLNSPDSGNTIYF.

This chain links TRBV29-1 with TRBJ1-2; D is unresolved. CDR1 SQVTM and CDR2 ANQGSEA come from the germline V gene. CDR3 length: 13 residues. V was trimmed by 0 bases and J by 6 bases, leaving 11 bases between them. For the CDR3, the DNA is TGCAGCGTTGAAGATCCCGGGTTGCATGGCTACACCTTC. Translated, it gives CSVEDPGLHGYTF.

The V and J genes are TRBV15 and TRBJ1-2; 7 bases match TRBD1. V was pared by 0 bases and J by 5 bases, with 9 bases of the junction left unmatched. CDR1 is LNHNV, CDR2 YYDKDF, per germline (reference sequence). The CDR3 extends over 16 amino acids. Written as DNA, the CDR3 is TGTGCCACCAGCAGAGATTTACAGGGGACTCAATATGGCTACACCTTC. Translation: CATSRDLQGTQYGYTF.